The 25 T cell receptor beta chains below come from one sample, sequenced in a study of T cells in Graves' hyperthyroidism and ophthalmopathy. Amplification targeted TCR beta CDR3 regions from RNA transcripts. Using the HTBI primer set, a first-round RT-PCR was run on the TCR CDR3. TCRdb recomputed calls from the multiplex PCR reads with MiXCR, one row per CDR3 protein. The table includes more than 300,000 distinct CDR3 sequences, roughly 13% detected once. Sequenced sample: blood. These receptors originate from a woman aged 30 to 39 with Graves' hyperthyroidism.

Worth noting for this clonotype: The conserved final phenylalanine or tryptophan is absent from the CDR3, which likely points to a read error. This rearrangement joins TRBV20-1 to TRBJ2-3; 8 positions agree with TRBD2. V was clipped by 2 bases and J by 2 bases; unmatched bases: 3. The CDR3 has 14 amino acids. Germline V gene data show CDR1 as DFQATT and CDR2 as SNEGSKA (reference sequence). In DNA form, the CDR3 reads TGCAGTGCTAGAATTAGCGGGAACACAGATACGCAGTATCTT. Its protein is CSARISGNTDTQYL.

This clonotype was seen a handful of times. Germline and junction disagree at one end, which may indicate a read error. The chain has TRBV6-2 or TRBV6-3 and TRBJ2-7; a weak D match, TRBD2 (5 bases). Looked up from germline, CDR1 is MNHEY and CDR2 is SVGEGT. This CDR3 region has 15 residues. This CDR3 is CASSSAGSDFDEQHF. CDR3 coding DNA: TGTGCCAGCAGTTCCGCGGGCTCAGATTTCGACGAGCAGCACTTC.

This clonotype showed up just a few times. The chain combines TRBV13 with TRBJ1-2; D is unresolved. This CDR3 is 15 amino acids long. Germline CDR1 is PRHDT and CDR2 is FYEKMQ (reference sequence). Trimming took 1 base from V and 8 from J, leaving 17 bases between them. In DNA form, the CDR3 reads TGTGCCAGCAGCTTAGATAATGCGTCGGGTTCCGGCTACACCTTC. As protein: CASSLDNASGSGYTF.

There are many counts of this clonotype. This sequence joins TRBV20-1 and TRBJ2-1; TRBD1 matches 8 bases. Germline V CDR1 and CDR2: DFQATT, SNEGSKA (reference sequence). The V segment lost 6 bases and the J segment 10 bases; nucleotides outside the gene matches: 14. The CDR3 sequence is 14 residues long. In DNA, the CDR3 is TGCAGTGCCCAAGACAGGGGCCCGGTGTGGGAGCAGTTCTTC. It codes for CSAQDRGPVWEQFF.

The chain is built from TRBV4-2 and TRBJ1-4; D possibly corresponds to TRBD1 (5 bases). CDR1 and CDR2 (germline): LGHNA, YNFKEQ. The V and J ends lost 5 bases and 8 bases respectively, with 18 bases between them. The CDR3 spans 15 residues. CDR3 DNA sequence: TGTGCCAGCAGCAAGGGGAATCTGGGCTGGGAAAAACTGTTTTTT. This encodes CASSKGNLGWEKLFF.

This clonotype was recorded at least ten times. This rearrangement joins TRBV11-3 to TRBJ2-5, with D perhaps matching TRBD1 or TRBD2 (5 bases each). Per germline, CDR1 SGHNT and CDR2 YENEEA. The CDR3 totals 14 residues. Trimming shortened V by 1 base and J by 10 bases, and 16 bases separated the two germline ends. DNA of the CDR3: TGTGCCAGCAGCTTAGGAAGGGACCGAACCAACCAGTACTTC. It specifies CASSLGRDRTNQYF.

This clonotype was observed many times. The V and J genes are TRBV2 and TRBJ2-7; no firm D call. CDR3 length equals 11 residues. In germline, CDR1 is SNHLY, CDR2 FYNNEI. V was clipped by 3 bases and J by 3 bases, with 3 bases between them. CDR3 sequence (DNA): TGTGCCAGCAGTGAGTTCTACGAGCAGTACTTC. It translates to CASSEFYEQYF. Full variable domain (remainder filled in from reference TRBV2 and TRBJ2-7): EPEVTQTPSHQVTQMGQEVILRCVPISNHLYFYWYRQILGQKVEFLVSFYNNEISEKSEIFDDQFSVERPDGSNFTLKIRSTKLEDSAMYFCASSEFYEQYFGPGTRLTVT.

This clonotype was seen repeatedly, ten times or more. The chain recombines TRBV28 with TRBJ2-3; 7 nucleotides match TRBD2. The ends lost 3 bases at V and 6 bases at J; junction bases unmatched: 9. This CDR3 is built from 15 residues. CDR1 is MDHEN and CDR2 is SYDVKM in the germline V gene. The CDR3 region has the DNA TGTGCCAGCAGTTTTCGCGGGAGCGGAAGGGATACGCAGTATTTT. Its translation: CASSFRGSGRDTQYF.

This clonotype was detected ten times or more. This chain uses TRBV28 with TRBJ1-2; weak D call: TRBD1 (6 bases). Trimming cost V 7 bases and J 11 bases, with 20 bases left between them. The CDR3 loop spans 13 amino acids. CDR1 is MDHEN, CDR2 SYDVKM, per germline. Here the CDR3 reads CASIRQEDLRYTF. Here the CDR3 DNA reads TGTGCCAGCATTCGACAGGAAGACTTACGGTACACCTTC.

A few counts support this clonotype. This CDR3 is CSVEDLSVEGYTF. The DNA for the CDR3 is TGCAGCGTTGAAGACCTTTCGGTGGAAGGCTACACCTTC. The genes are TRBV29-1 and TRBJ1-2; no clear D gene. The length of the CDR3 is 13 residues. With 0 bases removed from V and 8 bases from J, the gap between germline ends came to 13 bases. Germline lookup yields CDR1 SQVTM and CDR2 ANQGSEA.

J is TRBJ1-2 and V is TRBV14; the D gene is possibly TRBD1 (5 bases). The germline CDR1 and CDR2 sequences are SGHDN and FVKESK. V lost 2 bases, J lost 4 bases, and 11 bases lay in between. The CDR3 loop spans 14 amino acids. The CDR3 region has the DNA TGTGCCAGCAGCCAATCATCGACAGTCTATGGCTACACCTTC. Translated: CASSQSSTVYGYTF.

V is TRBV27 and J is TRBJ1-1, with TRBD1 matching 7 bases. Germline V CDR1 and CDR2: MNHEY, SMNVEV (reference sequence). Losses at the gene ends were 5 bases for V and 4 bases for J; bases not matched to a gene: 7. The CDR3 has 14 residues. The CDR3 DNA follows: TGTGCCAGCAGTATCGACAGGGAACGCACTGAAGCTTTCTTT. The encoded protein is CASSIDRERTEAFF.

In this sample, this clonotype turned up a few times. The CDR3 loop reads CASSVGSGSSYEQYF. DNA for the CDR3: TGTGCCAGCAGCGTCGGTAGCGGGAGTAGCTACGAGCAGTACTTC. This rearrangement joins TRBV9 to TRBJ2-7; 9 nucleotides agree with TRBD2. The length of the CDR3 is 15 residues. V lost 2 bases and J lost 3; bases outside the gene matches: 6. Germline CDR1 SGDLS, CDR2 YYNGEE.

The J gene is TRBJ2-7, the V gene TRBV30; weak D call: TRBD2 (7 bases). This CDR3 region has 14 residues. Germline lookup yields CDR1 GTSNPN and CDR2 SVGIG (reference sequence). Trimming pared 0 bases from V and 0 bases from J, leaving 9 bases between. CDR3 DNA sequence: TGTGCCTGGAGTGTAGGGGGGGTCTCCTACGAGCAGTACTTC. It specifies CAWSVGGVSYEQYF. The whole variable domain, filled in from reference TRBV30 and TRBJ2-7, reads SQTIHQWPATLVQPVGSPLSLECTVEGTSNPNLYWYRQAAGRGLQLLFYSVGIGQISSEVPQNLSASRPQDRQFILSSKKLLLSDSGFYLCAWSVGGVSYEQYFGPGTRLTVT.

This clonotype has a count of ten or more. The genes are TRBV6-2 or TRBV6-3 and TRBJ1-1; D is undetermined. The CDR3 totals 15 residues. The germline V gene encodes CDR1 MNHEY and CDR2 SVGEGT. V shed 2 bases and J shed 0 bases, with 10 bases lying between them. CDR3 sequence (DNA): TGTGCCAGCAGTTACCGAGGAGTCATGAACACTGAAGCTTTCTTT. Its translation is CASSYRGVMNTEAFF.

This clonotype was seen repeatedly, ten times or more. J is TRBJ2-7 and V is TRBV2; 9 bases fit TRBD1. CDR1 is SNHLY, CDR2 FYNNEI, per germline. The CDR3 length is 14 residues. The V gene end was trimmed by 6 bases and the J gene end by 6 bases; junction bases not matched to a gene: 9. The CDR3 sequence: CASRTGQGESEQYF. The DNA of the CDR3 is TGTGCCAGCAGAACGGGACAGGGAGAAAGCGAGCAGTACTTC. The entire variable domain, with the rest obtained from reference TRBV2 and TRBJ2-7, is as follows: EPEVTQTPSHQVTQMGQEVILRCVPISNHLYFYWYRQILGQKVEFLVSFYNNEISEKSEIFDDQFSVERPDGSNFTLKIRSTKLEDSAMYFCASRTGQGESEQYFGPGTRLTVT.

In its sample, this clonotype was seen many times. The chain recombines TRBV5-1 with TRBJ2-2; D is perhaps TRBD1 (7 bases). Germline CDR1 and CDR2: SGHRS and YFSETQ. V was cut by 6 bases and J by 4 bases, with 16 bases left in between. The CDR3 is 15 residues long. CDR3 protein: CASNAGQTFTGELFF. Written as DNA, the CDR3 is TGCGCCAGCAACGCGGGACAGACCTTCACCGGGGAGCTGTTTTTT.

This chain uses TRBV5-1 with TRBJ2-5, with 9 bases identical to TRBD2. The CDR3 consists of 14 residues. Germline V CDR1 and CDR2: SGHRS, YFSETQ. V shed 4 bases and J 5 bases; nucleotides not matched to a gene: 6. The CDR3 sequence: CASSPGTSLETQYF. CDR3 nucleotide sequence: TGCGCCAGCAGCCCCGGGACTAGCCTCGAGACCCAGTACTTC.

V usage is TRBV6-2 or TRBV6-3 and J usage is TRBJ2-3; no definite D call. The CDR3 length is 13 residues. V shed 1 base and J shed 8 bases, with 10 bases lying between them. Germline-derived CDR1 and CDR2 are MNHEY and SVGEGT. CDR3: CASSYYGMGTQYF. The CDR3 bases are TGTGCCAGCAGTTACTACGGTATGGGTACGCAGTATTTT.

This clonotype came up many times. The chain carries TRBV7-9 and TRBJ1-1; D is unresolved. This CDR3 is built from 14 residues. CDR1 and CDR2 (germline): SEHNR, FQNEAQ (reference sequence). Trimming stripped 2 bases from V and 0 bases from J, with 7 bases between. CDR3 DNA sequence: TGTGCCAGCAGCTTAATCGCGATGAACACTGAAGCTTTCTTT. It yields the protein CASSLIAMNTEAFF.

This clonotype was seen more than once but under ten times. V gene TRBV15 combines with J gene TRBJ2-7, with D maybe TRBD1 (6 bases). Germline-derived CDR1 and CDR2 are LNHNV and YYDKDF (reference sequence). The CDR3 sequence is 14 residues long. Trimming pared 0 bases from V and 3 bases from J, leaving 9 bases between. In DNA, the CDR3 is TGTGCCACCAGCAGAGATCGAGGGGGCTACGAGCAGTACTTC. Its translation: CATSRDRGGYEQYF.

The chain uses TRBV28 and TRBJ2-5, with D perhaps TRBD1 (5 bases). CDR3 size: 13 residues. Germline CDR1 and CDR2: MDHEN and SYDVKM. V lost 7 bases and J lost 2, with 11 bases in between. The CDR3 here is CASTWAGQETQYF. CDR3 sequence (DNA): TGTGCCAGCACGTGGGCAGGGCAAGAGACCCAGTACTTC.

This clonotype was found a few times. One end of the junction fails to match germline, which may point to a read error. The V and J genes are TRBV7-6 and TRBJ2-3; unclear D gene. CDR1 is SGHVS, CDR2 FNYEAQ, per germline. The CDR3 is made up of 13 amino acids. CDR3 in DNA: TGTGCCAGCAGCTTGGGTCCCACAAATACGCAGTATTTT. This codes for CASSLGPTNTQYF.

This clonotype was seen ten or more times. This chain connects TRBV7-2 to TRBJ2-5, with 7 nucleotides matching TRBD2. V was clipped by 5 bases and J by 1 base; unmatched bases: 7. The CDR3 is 15 residues long. Per germline, CDR1 SGHTA and CDR2 FQGNSA. The CDR3 protein is CASSDRRGVQETQYF. The CDR3 DNA is TGTGCCAGCAGCGACCGCCGGGGGGTCCAAGAGACCCAGTACTTC.

This clonotype was observed a few times. V usage is TRBV28 and J usage is TRBJ2-7; D is undetermined. The germline CDR1 and CDR2 sequences are MDHEN and SYDVKM. The CDR3 covers 11 residues. Trimming left V 6 bases short and J 4 bases short, with 7 bases between. CDR3 sequence: CASSHLYEQYF. The DNA of the CDR3 is TGTGCCAGCAGCCATCTGTACGAGCAGTACTTC.